The T cell receptor beta chain described here comes from a study of CD8 T cells in Susac syndrome. This CDR3 has 14 amino acids. Germline lookup yields CDR1 SGHVS and CDR2 FQNEAQ. V lost 0 bases and J lost 7, with 12 bases in between. RNA was extracted with the RNeasy kit, and a quantity of roughly 0.45 to 1 ug was reverse transcribed using random hexamers. The TCR beta CDR3 was amplified by immunoSEQ multiplex PCR across 54 Vbeta, 13 Jbeta. MiXCR was run by TCRdb on the immunoSEQ multiplex PCR reads, yielding one entry per CDR3 protein. The table lists 160,000 or so distinct CDR3 sequences, roughly 95% of them singletons. The sequenced target, TCR beta, came from blood CD8+ and CD4+ T cells.

The source is a human donor with multiple sclerosis. Sequenced: CD8+ T cells from PBMCs. V and J are TRBV7-8 and TRBJ1-2; D is possibly TRBD1 (6 bases). CDR3 nucleotides: TGTGCCAGCAGCTTAGCGTTGACAGGTCTTGGCTACACCTTC. It codes for CASSLALTGLGYTF.